This TCR beta chain comes out of a study of memory CD4+ T cells and cytomegalovirus serostatus. Study at large: Of the healthy Belgian adults, roughly ten were CMV seropositive and approximately 25 seronegative.

Germline CDR1 reads SGHTA; CDR2 reads FQGNSA. V was shortened by 6 bases and J by 6 bases, with 17 bases between the two germline ends. This CDR3 spans 15 amino acids. Methods used by the authors: Out-of-frame sequences were removed, leaving 2 million to 2.5 million distinct TCRbeta sequences. The table came from immunoSEQ multiplex PCR; TCRdb's copy has only in-frame clones and leaves some out. D and trimming come from the DNA, and the V and J calls and clone size come from that table. The sample has 61,000 or so clones, over 70% seen once. Overall study findings and caveats: Each of approximately 69 CMV-associated TCRbeta sequences occurred in one to five individuals. Suggested: most of the CMV-linked TCR signature lies in CD4+ memory cells.

As regards this clone: Its antigen is currently unknown.

The sort gate was single viable CD3+CD4+CD8-CD45RO+ cells for memory CD4+ T cells. Sequenced input: memory CD4+ T cells from blood. V usage is TRBV7-2 and J usage is TRBJ2-2, with D possibly TRBD2 on 6 matching bases. This receptor was obtained from an adult in good health and CMV-seronegative. Some clones in this sample may be carry-over from other donors' samples. CDR3 in amino acids: CASSRTGVRAGELFF. The CDR3 DNA reads TGTGCCAGCAGTAGGACGGGAGTTCGTGCCGGGGAGCTGTTTTTT.